These 6 T cell receptor beta chains share one sample of origin, sequenced in a study of shared clonotypes between healthy human individuals (TCRdb year 2020). CD8 naive samples were CD45RO-negative cells positively selected for CCR7, giving a CD45RA+CCR7+ population that excluded TemRA cells. To prepare the library, the immunoSEQ multiplex PCR assay was applied. What TCRdb holds here is the immuneACCESS table cut down to in-frame rearrangements. Part of the clones is not present; checked against another copy, under half of the missing clones reflect an unresolved V gene, and the others are unexplained. This sample has some 2,000,000 clones in its table, and about 94% of those were observed once. The ten largest clones capture about 1.1% of the sample. Material: naive CD8+ T cells sorted from blood. The sample's cell subset or site label, decoded: CD45RA+CCR7+. The receptors shown here come from a man younger than 30 in good health.

As for this clone: This CDR3 is also generated by other DNA sequences in the sample. This chain uses TRBV5-1 with TRBJ2-3, with D possibly being TRBD1 or TRBD2 (6 bases each). Germline V CDR1 and CDR2: SGHRS, YFSETQ. Trimming shortened V by 0 bases and J by 0 bases, and 8 bases separated the two germline ends. The CDR3 contains 15 residues. The DNA of the CDR3 is TGCGCCAGCAGCTTGGCGGGGGCTAGCACAGATACGCAGTATTTT. This sequence encodes CASSLAGASTDTQYF.

The V and J genes are TRBV27 and TRBJ2-3; 8 positions match TRBD1. The germline CDR1 and CDR2 sequences are MNHEY and SMNVEV (reference sequence). With V trimmed by 5 bases and J by 0 bases, 4 bases remained unmatched. The CDR3 contains 15 residues. The CDR3 is CASSLRGRSTDTQYF. CDR3 DNA: TGTGCCAGCAGTCTCAGGGGGCGTAGCACAGATACGCAGTATTTT.

Worth noting for this clone: Different DNA sequences within this sample yield the same CDR3. The V call is TRBV7-9, the J call TRBJ2-2; D is uncertain. This CDR3 spans 12 amino acids. Germline lookup yields CDR1 SEHNR and CDR2 FQNEAQ (reference sequence). V was pared by 5 bases and J by 7 bases, with 8 bases between. CDR3: CASSPAGGELFF. The DNA for the CDR3 is TGTGCCAGCAGCCCTGCCGGCGGGGAGCTGTTTTTT.

The chain employs TRBV6-6 and TRBJ1-1, with no clear D. CDR1 MNHNY and CDR2 SVGAGI come from the germline V gene (reference sequence). The CDR3 covers 16 residues. V lost 2 bases and J lost 3, with 16 bases in between. The DNA for the CDR3 is TGTGCCAGCAGTTACAGACGGGCGTACATGGACACTGAAGCTTTCTTT. Protein product: CASSYRRAYMDTEAFF.

The chain carries TRBV9 and TRBJ1-1; 9 bases are a match to TRBD1. J lost 1 base, V lost 1 base, and 2 bases had no gene match. CDR1 SGDLS and CDR2 YYNGEE come from the germline V gene. CDR3 length: 15 amino acids. The CDR3 region is CASSVLQGANTEAFF. CDR3 bases: TGTGCCAGCAGCGTATTACAGGGGGCGAACACTGAAGCTTTCTTT.

The chain joins TRBV13 to TRBJ1-1; D is uncertain. V was pared by 0 bases and J by 4 bases, with 9 bases between. The CDR3 consists of 14 residues. Germline lookup yields CDR1 PRHDT and CDR2 FYEKMQ (reference sequence). The CDR3 sequence: CASSLGYEGTEAFF. The CDR3 nucleotides read TGTGCCAGCAGCTTAGGGTACGAAGGCACTGAAGCTTTCTTT.